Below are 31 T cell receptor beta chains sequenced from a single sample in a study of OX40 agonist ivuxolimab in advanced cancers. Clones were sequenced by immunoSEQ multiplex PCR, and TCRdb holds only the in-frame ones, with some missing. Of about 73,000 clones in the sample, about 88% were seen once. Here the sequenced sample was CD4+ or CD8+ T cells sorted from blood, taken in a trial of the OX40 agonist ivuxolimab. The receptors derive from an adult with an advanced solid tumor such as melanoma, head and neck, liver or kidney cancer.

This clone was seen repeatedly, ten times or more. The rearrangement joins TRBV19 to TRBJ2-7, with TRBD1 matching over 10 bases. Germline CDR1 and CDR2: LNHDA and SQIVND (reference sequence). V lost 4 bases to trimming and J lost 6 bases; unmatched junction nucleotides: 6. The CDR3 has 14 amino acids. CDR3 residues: CASSTGTGVGEQYF. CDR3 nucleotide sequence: TGTGCCAGTAGTACCGGGACAGGGGTAGGCGAGCAGTACTTC.

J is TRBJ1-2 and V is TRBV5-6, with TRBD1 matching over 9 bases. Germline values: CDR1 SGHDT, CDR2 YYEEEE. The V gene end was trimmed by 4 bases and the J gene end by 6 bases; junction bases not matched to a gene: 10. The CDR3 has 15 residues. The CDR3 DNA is TGTGCCAGCAGCCTCCCCCGGGGACAGGGAGATGGCTACACCTTC. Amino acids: CASSLPRGQGDGYTF.

This CDR3 reads CASSRGQYGYTF. DNA of the CDR3: TGTGCCAGCAGCCGCGGACAATACGGCTACACCTTC. The genes are TRBV7-2 and TRBJ1-2; D is perhaps TRBD1 (5 bases). The germline V gene has CDR1 SGHTA and CDR2 FQGNSA. Trimming took off 5 bases at V and 8 bases at J, with 12 bases between the two ends. The CDR3 consists of 12 residues.

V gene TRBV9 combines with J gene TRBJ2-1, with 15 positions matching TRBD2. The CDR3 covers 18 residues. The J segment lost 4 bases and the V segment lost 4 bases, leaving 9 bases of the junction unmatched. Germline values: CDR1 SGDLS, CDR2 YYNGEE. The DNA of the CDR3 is TGTGCCAGCAGCCCCCGTCCCGGGACTAGCGGGAGGTACAATGAGCAGTTCTTC. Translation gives CASSPRPGTSGRYNEQFF.

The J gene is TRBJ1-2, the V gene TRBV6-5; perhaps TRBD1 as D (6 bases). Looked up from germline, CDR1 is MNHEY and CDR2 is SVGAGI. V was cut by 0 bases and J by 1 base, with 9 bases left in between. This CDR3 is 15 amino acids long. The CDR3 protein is CASSYSGQLNYGYTF. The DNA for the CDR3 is TGTGCCAGCAGTTACTCCGGACAGCTTAACTATGGCTACACCTTC.

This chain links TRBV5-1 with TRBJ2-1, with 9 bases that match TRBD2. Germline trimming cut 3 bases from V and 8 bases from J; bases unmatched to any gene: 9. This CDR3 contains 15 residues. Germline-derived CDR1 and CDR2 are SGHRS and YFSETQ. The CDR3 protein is CASSSAGGPAYEQFF. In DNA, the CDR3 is TGCGCCAGCAGCTCCGCGGGAGGGCCGGCGTATGAGCAGTTCTTC.

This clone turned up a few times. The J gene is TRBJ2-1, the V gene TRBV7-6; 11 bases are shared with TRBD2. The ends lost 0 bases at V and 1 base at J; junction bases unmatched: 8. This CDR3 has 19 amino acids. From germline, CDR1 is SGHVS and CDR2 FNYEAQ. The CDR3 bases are TGTGCCAGCAGCTTAGCCCCTAGCGGGAGGTCGTCGTCCTACAATGAGCAGTTCTTC. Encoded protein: CASSLAPSGRSSSYNEQFF.

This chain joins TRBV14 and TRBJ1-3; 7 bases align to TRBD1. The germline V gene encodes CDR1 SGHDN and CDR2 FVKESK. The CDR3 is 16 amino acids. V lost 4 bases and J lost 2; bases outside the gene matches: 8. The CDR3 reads CASSPPGTVAGNTIYF. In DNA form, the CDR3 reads TGTGCCAGCAGCCCGCCCGGGACAGTTGCTGGAAACACCATATATTTT.

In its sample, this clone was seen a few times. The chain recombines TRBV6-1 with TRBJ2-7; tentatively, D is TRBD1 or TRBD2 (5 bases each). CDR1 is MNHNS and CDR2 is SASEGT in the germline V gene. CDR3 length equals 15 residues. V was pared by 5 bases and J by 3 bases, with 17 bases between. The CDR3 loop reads CASSSRDVVFYEQYF. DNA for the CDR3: TGTGCCAGCAGTTCTCGGGACGTCGTATTCTACGAGCAGTACTTC.

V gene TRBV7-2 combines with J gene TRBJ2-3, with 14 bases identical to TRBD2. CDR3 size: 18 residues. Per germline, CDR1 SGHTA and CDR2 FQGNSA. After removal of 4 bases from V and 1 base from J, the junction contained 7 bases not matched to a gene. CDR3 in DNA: TGTGCCAGCAGCTATAGCCCGGGACTAGCGGGAGGCACAGATACGCAGTATTTT. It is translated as CASSYSPGLAGGTDTQYF. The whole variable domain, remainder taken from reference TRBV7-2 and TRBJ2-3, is GAGVSQSPSNKVTEKGKDVELRCDPISGHTALYWYRQSLGQGLEFLIYFQGNSAPDKSGLPSDRFSAERTGGSVSTLTIQRTQQEDSAVYLCASSYSPGLAGGTDTQYFGPGTRLTVL.

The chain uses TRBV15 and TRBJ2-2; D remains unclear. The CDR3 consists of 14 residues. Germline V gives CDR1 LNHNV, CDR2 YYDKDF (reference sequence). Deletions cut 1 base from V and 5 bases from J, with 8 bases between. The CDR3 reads CATSRGSGTGELFF. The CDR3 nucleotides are TGTGCCACCAGCAGAGGGTCTGGGACCGGGGAGCTGTTTTTT.

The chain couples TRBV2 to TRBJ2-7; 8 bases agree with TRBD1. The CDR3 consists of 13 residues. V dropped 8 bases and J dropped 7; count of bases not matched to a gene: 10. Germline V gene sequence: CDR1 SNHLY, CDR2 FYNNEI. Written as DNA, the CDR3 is TGTGCCAGCTCCGGACAGGGACGGGGGGAGCAGTACTTC. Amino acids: CASSGQGRGEQYF.

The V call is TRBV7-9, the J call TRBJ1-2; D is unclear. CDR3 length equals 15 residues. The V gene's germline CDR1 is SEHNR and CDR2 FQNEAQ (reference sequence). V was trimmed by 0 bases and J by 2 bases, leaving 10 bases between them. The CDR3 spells CASSLAETENYGYTF. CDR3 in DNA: TGTGCCAGCAGCTTAGCGGAGACCGAGAACTATGGCTACACCTTC.

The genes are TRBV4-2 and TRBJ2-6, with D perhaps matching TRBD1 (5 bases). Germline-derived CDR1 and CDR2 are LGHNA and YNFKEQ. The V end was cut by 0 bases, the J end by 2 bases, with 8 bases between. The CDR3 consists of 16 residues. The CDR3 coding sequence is TGTGCCAGCAGCCAAGAAGGGGCGGCTGGGGCCAACGTCCTGACTTTC. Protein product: CASSQEGAAGANVLTF.

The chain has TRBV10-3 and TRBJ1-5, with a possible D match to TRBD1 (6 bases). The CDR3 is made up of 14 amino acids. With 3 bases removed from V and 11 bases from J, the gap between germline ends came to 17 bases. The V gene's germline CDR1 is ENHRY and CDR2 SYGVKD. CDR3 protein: CAISDGTRDSAQHF. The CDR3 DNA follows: TGTGCCATCAGTGATGGGACAAGGGACTCGGCCCAGCATTTT.

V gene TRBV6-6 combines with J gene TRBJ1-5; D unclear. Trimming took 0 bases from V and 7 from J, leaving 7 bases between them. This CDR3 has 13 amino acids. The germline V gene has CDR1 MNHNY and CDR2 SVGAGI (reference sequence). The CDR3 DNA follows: TGTGCCAGCAGTTACTCGAAGGAGCAGCCCCAGCATTTT. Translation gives CASSYSKEQPQHF.

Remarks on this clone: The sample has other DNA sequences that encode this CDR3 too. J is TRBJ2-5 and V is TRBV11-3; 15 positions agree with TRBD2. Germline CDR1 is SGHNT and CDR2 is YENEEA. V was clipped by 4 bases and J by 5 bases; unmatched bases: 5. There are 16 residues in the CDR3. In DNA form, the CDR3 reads TGTGCCAGCAGCTGGACTAGCGGGAGGGCCGGGGAGACCCAGTACTTC. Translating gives CASSWTSGRAGETQYF.

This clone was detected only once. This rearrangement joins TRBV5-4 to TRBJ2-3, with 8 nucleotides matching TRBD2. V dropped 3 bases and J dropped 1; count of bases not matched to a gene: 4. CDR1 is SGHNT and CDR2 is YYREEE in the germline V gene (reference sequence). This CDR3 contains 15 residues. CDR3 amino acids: CASSYKAGGTDTQYF. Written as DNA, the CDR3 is TGTGCCAGCAGCTACAAAGCGGGGGGCACAGATACGCAGTATTTT. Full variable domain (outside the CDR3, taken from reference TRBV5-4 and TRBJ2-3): ETGVTQSPTHLIKTRGQQVTLRCSSQSGHNTVSWYQQALGQGPQFIFQYYREEENGRGNFPPRFSGLQFPNYSSELNVNALELDDSALYLCASSYKAGGTDTQYFGPGTRLTVL.

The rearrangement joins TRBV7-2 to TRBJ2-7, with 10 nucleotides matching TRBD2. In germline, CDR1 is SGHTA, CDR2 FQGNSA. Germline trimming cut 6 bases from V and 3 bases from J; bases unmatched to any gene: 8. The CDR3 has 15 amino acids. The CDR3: CASSTQREGSYEQYF. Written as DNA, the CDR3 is TGTGCCAGCAGTACCCAGCGGGAGGGGAGCTACGAGCAGTACTTC.

CDR3 sequence: CASSSGQKPGSGANVLTF. Here the CDR3 DNA reads TGTGCCAGTAGTTCCGGACAGAAGCCCGGCTCTGGGGCCAACGTCCTGACTTTC. The gene calls are TRBV19 and TRBJ2-6, with D perhaps TRBD1 (6 bases). Trimming took off 5 bases at V and 0 bases at J, with 17 bases between the two ends. The CDR3 extends over 18 amino acids. The germline V gene encodes CDR1 LNHDA and CDR2 SQIVND (reference sequence).

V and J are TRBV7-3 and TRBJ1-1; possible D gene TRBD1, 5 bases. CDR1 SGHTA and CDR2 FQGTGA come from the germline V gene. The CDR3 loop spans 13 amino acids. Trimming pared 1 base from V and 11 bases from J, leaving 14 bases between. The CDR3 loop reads CASSLNPGTRAFF. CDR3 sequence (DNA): TGTGCCAGCAGCTTAAACCCCGGGACTCGGGCTTTCTTT.

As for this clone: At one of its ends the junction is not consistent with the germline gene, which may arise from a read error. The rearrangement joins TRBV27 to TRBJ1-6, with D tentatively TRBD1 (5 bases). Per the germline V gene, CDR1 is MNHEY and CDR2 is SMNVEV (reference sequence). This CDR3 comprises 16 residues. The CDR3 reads CASSDGSGPRNSLLHF. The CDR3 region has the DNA TGTGCCAGCAGCGATGGGTCGGGACCGCGTAATTCACTCCTCCACTTT.

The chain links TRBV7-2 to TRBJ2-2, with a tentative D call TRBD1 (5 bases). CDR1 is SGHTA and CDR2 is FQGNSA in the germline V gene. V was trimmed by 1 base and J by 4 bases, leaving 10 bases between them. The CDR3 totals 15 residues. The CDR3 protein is CASSLVVRVTGELFF. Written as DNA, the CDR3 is TGTGCCAGCAGCTTAGTGGTCAGGGTCACCGGGGAGCTGTTTTTT.

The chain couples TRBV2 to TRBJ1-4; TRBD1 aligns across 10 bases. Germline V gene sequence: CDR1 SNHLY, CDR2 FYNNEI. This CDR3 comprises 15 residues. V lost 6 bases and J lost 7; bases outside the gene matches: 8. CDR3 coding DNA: TGTGCCAGCAGAGTAATCGGGACAGGGGTTGAAAAACTGTTTTTT. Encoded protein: CASRVIGTGVEKLFF.

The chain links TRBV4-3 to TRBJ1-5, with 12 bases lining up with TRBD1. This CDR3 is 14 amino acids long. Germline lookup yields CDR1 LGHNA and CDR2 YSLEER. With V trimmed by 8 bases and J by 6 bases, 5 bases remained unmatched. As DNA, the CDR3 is TGCGCCAGCTCCTGGGACAGGGGGCCTCAGCCCCAGCATTTT. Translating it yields CASSWDRGPQPQHF.

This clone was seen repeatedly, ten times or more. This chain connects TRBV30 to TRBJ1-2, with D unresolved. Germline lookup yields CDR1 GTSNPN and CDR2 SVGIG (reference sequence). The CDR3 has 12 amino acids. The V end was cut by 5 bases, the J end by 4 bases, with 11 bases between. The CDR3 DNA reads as TGTGCCTGGTCCCCGACGGGCTATGGCTACACCTTC. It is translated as CAWSPTGYGYTF. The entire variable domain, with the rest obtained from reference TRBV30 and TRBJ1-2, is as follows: SQTIHQWPATLVQPVGSPLSLECTVEGTSNPNLYWYRQAAGRGLQLLFYSVGIGQISSEVPQNLSASRPQDRQFILSSKKLLLSDSGFYLCAWSPTGYGYTFGSGTRLTVV.

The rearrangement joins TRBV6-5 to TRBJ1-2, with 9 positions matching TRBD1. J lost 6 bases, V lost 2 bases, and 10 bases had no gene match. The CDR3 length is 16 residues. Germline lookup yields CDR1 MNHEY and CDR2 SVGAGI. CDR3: CASSYETGGVSHGYTF. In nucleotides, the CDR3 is TGTGCCAGCAGTTACGAAACAGGGGGCGTTAGCCATGGCTACACCTTC.

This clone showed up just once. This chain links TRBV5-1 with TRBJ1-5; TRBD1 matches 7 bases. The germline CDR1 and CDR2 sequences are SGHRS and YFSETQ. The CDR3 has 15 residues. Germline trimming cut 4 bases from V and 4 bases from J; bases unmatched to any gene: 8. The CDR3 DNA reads TGCGCCAGCAGCACCACGACAGGGCCAAATCAGCCCCAGCATTTT. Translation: CASSTTTGPNQPQHF.

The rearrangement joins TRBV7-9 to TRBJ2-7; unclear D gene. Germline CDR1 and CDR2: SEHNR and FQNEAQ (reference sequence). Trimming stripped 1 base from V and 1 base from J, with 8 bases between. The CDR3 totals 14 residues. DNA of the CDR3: TGTGCCAGCAGCTTAGTGTTCAGTTCCTACGAGCAGTACTTC. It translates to CASSLVFSSYEQYF.

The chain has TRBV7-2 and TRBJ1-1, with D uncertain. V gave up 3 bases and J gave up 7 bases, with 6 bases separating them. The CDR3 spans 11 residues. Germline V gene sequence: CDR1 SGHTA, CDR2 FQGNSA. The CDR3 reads CASSLQYEAFF. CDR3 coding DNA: TGTGCCAGCAGCTTGCAGTATGAAGCTTTCTTT. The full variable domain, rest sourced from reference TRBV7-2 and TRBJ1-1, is GAGVSQSPSNKVTEKGKDVELRCDPISGHTALYWYRQSLGQGLEFLIYFQGNSAPDKSGLPSDRFSAERTGGSVSTLTIQRTQQEDSAVYLCASSLQYEAFFGQGTRLTVV.

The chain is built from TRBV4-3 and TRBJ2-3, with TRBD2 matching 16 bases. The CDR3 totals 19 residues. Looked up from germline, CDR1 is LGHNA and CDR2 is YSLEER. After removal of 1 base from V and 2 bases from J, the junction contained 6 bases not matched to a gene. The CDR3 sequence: CASSQVFGTSGRATDTQYF. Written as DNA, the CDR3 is TGCGCCAGCAGCCAAGTCTTTGGGACTAGCGGGAGGGCCACAGATACGCAGTATTTT.